This T cell receptor beta chain is drawn from a study of blood T cell repertoires in COVID-19. Germline CDR1 LNHDA, CDR2 SQIVND (reference sequence). CDR3 length: 16 amino acids. The trim removed 4 bases at V and 8 bases at J, leaving 11 bases unmatched. Sequencing used immunoSEQ multiplex PCR; TCRdb keeps in-frame clones, though not all of them. Here the sample spans around 250,000 clones, around nine tenths being singletons. The rearrangement uses TRBV19 and TRBJ1-6; 7 nucleotides match TRBD1. Sample: peripheral blood. This clonotype was obtained from a man aged 40-49 years with active or convalescent COVID-19. Written as DNA, the CDR3 is TGTGCCAGTAGTACCCGGACAGGCGGGACGGATTCACCCCTCCACTTT. Translation gives CASSTRTGGTDSPLHF.